This record covers a single T cell receptor beta chain. Its specific antigen is unknown. One base away there is no much larger clone; base qualities are not given. The immunoSEQ Assay, a bias-controlled multiplex PCR, was used to amplify TCRbeta CDR3 regions from genomic DNA. Regarding the original processing steps: Within the assay, amplification of reference gene primers was used to estimate how many nucleated cells each sample contained. To quantify the absolute abundance of each unique TCRbeta CDR3 rearrangement, sequence reads were collapsed and filtered. For each sample, productive Simpson clonality was calculated as the square root of Simpson's diversity index over productive rearrangements. TCRdb mirrors the immuneACCESS table, restricted to in-frame sequences. Some clones are absent from its copies; in checked studies, under half trace to an unresolved V gene, and the reason for the others is unknown. V, J and clone size reflect that table, while D and trimming were determined from the DNA. The sample table shows more than 85,000 clones, and approximately 88% are seen once. Around a sixth of the sample belongs to the ten largest clones.

V is cut back by 5 bases and J by 2 bases, with 8 bases in the junction unmatched. Sequences MDHEN (CDR1) and SYDVKM (CDR2) are obtained from the germline V gene. The CDR3 contains 17 residues, cysteine and phenylalanine counted. Only CDR3 DNA remains: 51 bases, in frame from the first base. This entry comes from a study of blood T cell repertoires in COVID-19 (dated by TCRdb to 2018 to 2021). A note on the overall study: Samples from collaborators originated in the United States, Italy and Spain and spanned both the acute and convalescent phases of COVID-19. The prospective study material was composed of cDNA or gDNA derived from T cells, B-cell-depleted T cells, or PBMCs. Samples came from the ongoing ImmuneRACE study (first 160 participants) plus 1,254 subjects from 6 global collaborators. Where available, HLA class I and class II types were taken from metadata supplied by the sample provider and were not determined by assay-based typing. Subjects who had been exposed to COVID-19, were actively infected with it, or had recovered from it provided the deeply sampled blood TCRbeta repertoires that made up the dataset. A de-identified subject ID, COVID-19 status, age in years and sex were almost always included in the sample metadata. The repertoires were released in a freely available public database meant as a resource for research on the immune response to SARS-CoV-2.

Findings and caveats that apply to the study as a whole: How much clinical and demographic metadata was included differed by source and by participant, and the metadata was provided uncurated.

Whole blood was collected in K2EDTA tubes by collaborating institutions according to the institutions' own protocols. For TCRbeta analysis, collaborators shipped samples as frozen whole blood, isolated PBMCs, or DNA extracted from either of those sample types. The TCR was taken from a woman aged 55-69 years with acute or convalescent COVID-19. Sequencing used peripheral blood. This sequence uses TRBV28 and TRBJ2-3, and 12 junction bases match TRBD2. The CDR3 amino acid sequence is: CASSKRLAGDFTDTQYF. In nucleotide form, the sequence is TGTGCCAGCAGTAAAAGACTAGCGGGGGATTTCACAGATACGCAGTATTTT.